The rows below give T cell receptor beta chains drawn from one sample of a study of Ad26.COV2.S vaccination and SARS-CoV-2 variants. Only in-frame clones appear in the TCRdb table, and some are missing; sequencing was by immunoSEQ multiplex PCR. Here the sample spans more than 300,000 clones, 85% being singletons. The sample consisted of peripheral blood, taken in a trial of Ad26.COV2.S vaccine versus placebo. These receptors all come from a person aged 18-65 years who received the Ad26.COV2.S COVID-19 vaccine or a placebo. CDR3s include the opening cysteine and the closing phenylalanine or tryptophan. The order of the fields is V gene, clone size, D gene, J gene, CDR3 protein, CDR3 DNA. A D gene is named only where the DNA matches it firmly. Clone sizes are given selectively: once, few, many, or a class where the clone is expanded.

v_call: TRBV5-4
clone_size: .
d_call: .
j_call: TRBJ2-5
cdr3_aa: CASGLEPDRLGETQYF
cdr3_nt: TGTGCCAGCGGACTGGAACCAGACAGGCTTGGGGAGACCCAGTACTTC

v_call: TRBV5-5
clone_size: .
d_call: .
j_call: TRBJ2-3
cdr3_aa: CASSDRVDTQYF
cdr3_nt: TGTGCCAGCAGTGACCGTGTGGATACGCAGTATTTT

v_call: TRBV5-1
clone_size: .
d_call: TRBD2
j_call: TRBJ2-3
cdr3_aa: CASSLRSGGYTDTQYF
cdr3_nt: TGCGCCAGCAGCTTGCGGAGCGGGGGCTATACAGATACGCAGTATTTT

v_call: TRBV6-5
clone_size: .
d_call: TRBD2
j_call: TRBJ2-7
cdr3_aa: CASTPGGGAYEQYF
cdr3_nt: TGTGCCAGCACTCCCGGGGGAGGGGCCTACGAGCAGTACTTC

v_call: TRBV5-5
clone_size: .
d_call: .
j_call: TRBJ1-4
cdr3_aa: CASSLDGGANEKLFF
cdr3_nt: TGTGCCAGCAGCTTGGATGGGGGGGCTAATGAAAAACTGTTTTTT

v_call: TRBV2
clone_size: .
d_call: .
j_call: TRBJ2-4
cdr3_aa: CASVGVVENIQYF
cdr3_nt: TGTGCCTCTGTGGGGGTAGTAGAAAACATTCAGTACTTC

v_call: TRBV25-1
clone_size: .
d_call: .
j_call: TRBJ1-1
cdr3_aa: CASSEYTGGTEAFF
cdr3_nt: TGTGCCAGCAGTGAATATACGGGCGGGACTGAAGCTTTCTTT

v_call: TRBV28
clone_size: .
d_call: TRBD1
j_call: TRBJ1-5
cdr3_aa: CASSSTGGPLNQPQHF
cdr3_nt: TGTGCCAGCAGTTCGACAGGGGGCCCCCTAAATCAGCCCCAGCATTTT

v_call: TRBV5-5
clone_size: .
d_call: .
j_call: TRBJ1-1
cdr3_aa: CASSEPGALNTEAFF
cdr3_nt: TGTGCCAGCAGCGAACCAGGGGCCCTGAACACTGAAGCTTTCTTT

v_call: TRBV12-3/TRBV12-4
clone_size: .
d_call: .
j_call: TRBJ2-5
cdr3_aa: CASSPAGPGTQYF
cdr3_nt: TGTGCCAGCAGTCCCGCGGGCCCAGGGACCCAGTACTTC

v_call: TRBV9
clone_size: .
d_call: .
j_call: TRBJ1-6
cdr3_aa: CASSVSSSYNSPLHF
cdr3_nt: TGTGCCAGCAGCGTTAGCAGCTCCTATAATTCACCCCTCCACTTT

v_call: TRBV19
clone_size: .
d_call: .
j_call: TRBJ2-3
cdr3_aa: CATQKGGAGADTQYF
cdr3_nt: TGTGCCACCCAAAAGGGGGGGGCCGGGGCAGATACGCAGTATTTT

v_call: TRBV10-3
clone_size: many
d_call: TRBD1
j_call: TRBJ2-7
cdr3_aa: CAISEGRGLYEQYF
cdr3_nt: TGTGCCATCAGTGAGGGCAGGGGGCTGTACGAGCAGTACTTC

v_call: TRBV12-3/TRBV12-4
clone_size: .
d_call: TRBD1
j_call: TRBJ1-3
cdr3_aa: CASRTGGNTIYF
cdr3_nt: TGTGCCAGTAGGACAGGCGGAAACACCATATATTTT

v_call: TRBV6-1
clone_size: .
d_call: .
j_call: TRBJ1-2
cdr3_aa: CASSDSGYGYTF
cdr3_nt: TGTGCCAGCAGTGACAGCGGGTATGGCTACACCTTC

v_call: TRBV2
clone_size: .
d_call: .
j_call: TRBJ1-6
cdr3_aa: CASHELLGRSPLHF
cdr3_nt: TGTGCCAGCCATGAATTACTGGGGCGCTCACCCCTCCACTTT

v_call: TRBV7-2
clone_size: .
d_call: TRBD1
j_call: TRBJ1-2
cdr3_aa: CASSPPGTAGMMRGYTF
cdr3_nt: TGTGCCAGCAGCCCCCCCGGGACAGCCGGAATGATGAGGGGCTACACCTTC

v_call: TRBV9
clone_size: .
d_call: TRBD1
j_call: TRBJ1-4
cdr3_aa: CASSVAADRGVPEKLFF
cdr3_nt: TGTGCCAGCAGCGTCGCCGCGGACAGGGGCGTTCCAGAAAAACTGTTTTTT

v_call: TRBV4-2
clone_size: few
d_call: .
j_call: TRBJ1-1
cdr3_aa: CASSQYTEAFF
cdr3_nt: TGTGCCAGCAGTCAATACACTGAAGCTTTCTTT

v_call: TRBV25-1
clone_size: .
d_call: .
j_call: TRBJ2-5
cdr3_aa: CASSERWGETQYF
cdr3_nt: TGTGCCAGCAGTGAACGTTGGGGAGAGACCCAGTACTTC

v_call: TRBV5-1
clone_size: .
d_call: TRBD2
j_call: TRBJ2-1
cdr3_aa: CASSLTSGSNEQFF
cdr3_nt: TGCGCCAGCAGCTTGACTAGCGGGAGCAATGAGCAGTTCTTC

v_call: TRBV3-1/TRBV3-2
clone_size: .
d_call: TRBD2
j_call: TRBJ2-2
cdr3_aa: CASSQSDLRGSRGGELFF
cdr3_nt: TGTGCCAGCAGCCAATCTGATTTGCGGGGGTCCCGCGGCGGGGAGCTGTTTTTT

v_call: TRBV24-1
clone_size: .
d_call: .
j_call: TRBJ2-2
cdr3_aa: CATSDWGRGNTGELFF
cdr3_nt: TGTGCCACCAGTGATTGGGGAAGGGGGAACACCGGGGAGCTGTTTTTT

v_call: TRBV6-5
clone_size: .
d_call: TRBD1
j_call: TRBJ1-3
cdr3_aa: CASRMTGTGNTIYF
cdr3_nt: TGTGCCAGCAGAATGACAGGGACTGGAAACACCATATATTTT

v_call: TRBV28
clone_size: .
d_call: .
j_call: TRBJ2-3
cdr3_aa: CASSSGGRSTDTQYF
cdr3_nt: TGTGCCAGCAGTTCCGGTGGCAGGAGCACAGATACGCAGTATTTT

v_call: TRBV6-2/TRBV6-3
clone_size: .
d_call: .
j_call: TRBJ1-2
cdr3_aa: CASSYSIRGEYGYTF
cdr3_nt: TGTGCCAGCAGTTACTCGATTAGAGGGGAATATGGCTACACCTTC

v_call: TRBV5-4
clone_size: .
d_call: .
j_call: TRBJ1-2
cdr3_aa: CASSLKGGGVGYTF
cdr3_nt: TGTGCCAGCAGCTTGAAGGGTGGGGGAGTTGGCTACACCTTC

v_call: TRBV29-1
clone_size: .
d_call: .
j_call: TRBJ2-3
cdr3_aa: CSAQLPDTQYF
cdr3_nt: TGCAGCGCCCAGTTACCAGATACGCAGTATTTT

v_call: TRBV6-5
clone_size: .
d_call: .
j_call: TRBJ2-1
cdr3_aa: CASSLEHSPPYNEQFF
cdr3_nt: TGTGCCAGCAGTTTGGAACACTCTCCCCCCTACAATGAGCAGTTCTTC

v_call: TRBV7-2
clone_size: few
d_call: TRBD1
j_call: TRBJ1-6
cdr3_aa: CASSLGLGQYNSPLHF
cdr3_nt: TGTGCCAGCAGCTTAGGGTTGGGACAGTATAATTCACCCCTCCACTTT

v_call: TRBV27
clone_size: .
d_call: .
j_call: TRBJ1-6
cdr3_aa: CASRDPTRDNSPLHF
cdr3_nt: TGTGCCAGCAGGGACCCGACCAGAGACAATTCACCCCTCCACTTT

v_call: TRBV7-9
clone_size: few
d_call: .
j_call: TRBJ1-2
cdr3_aa: CASSPTNYGYTF
cdr3_nt: TGTGCCAGCAGCCCTACGAACTATGGCTACACCTTC

v_call: TRBV7-9
clone_size: few
d_call: .
j_call: TRBJ2-7
cdr3_aa: CASSWDSYEQYF
cdr3_nt: TGTGCCAGCAGCTGGGACTCCTACGAGCAGTACTTC

v_call: TRBV12-3/TRBV12-4
clone_size: .
d_call: .
j_call: TRBJ2-4
cdr3_aa: CASSRPTENIQYF
cdr3_nt: TGTGCCAGCTCCAGACCGACCGAAAACATTCAGTACTTC

v_call: TRBV28
clone_size: .
d_call: .
j_call: TRBJ2-1
cdr3_aa: CASSSRVSDRRFF
cdr3_nt: TGTGCCAGCAGTTCTCGGGTCTCGGACCGTCGGTTCTTC

v_call: TRBV28
clone_size: .
d_call: .
j_call: TRBJ2-7
cdr3_aa: CASSNDQGNYEQYF
cdr3_nt: TGTGCCAGCAGTAACGACCAGGGGAATTACGAGCAGTACTTC

v_call: TRBV2
clone_size: .
d_call: .
j_call: TRBJ2-5
cdr3_aa: CASSEEETQYF
cdr3_nt: TGTGCCAGCAGTGAAGAGGAGACCCAGTACTTC

v_call: TRBV4-1
clone_size: .
d_call: TRBD1
j_call: TRBJ1-2
cdr3_aa: CASSQGQGVTGYTF
cdr3_nt: TGCGCCAGCAGCCAAGGACAGGGGGTGACGGGCTACACCTTC

v_call: TRBV13
clone_size: .
d_call: .
j_call: TRBJ1-5
cdr3_aa: CASSLGARRQRQHF
cdr3_nt: TGTGCCAGCAGCTTAGGGGCCCGCCGTCAACGCCAGCATTTT

v_call: TRBV28
clone_size: few
d_call: .
j_call: TRBJ2-3
cdr3_aa: CASSFPPTITSTDTQYF
cdr3_nt: TGTGCCAGCAGTTTTCCCCCGACTATAACTAGCACAGATACGCAGTATTTT

v_call: TRBV5-1
clone_size: once
d_call: TRBD1
j_call: TRBJ1-1
cdr3_aa: CASSLAGRGPTEAFF
cdr3_nt: TGCGCCAGCAGCTTGGCGGGCAGGGGGCCGACTGAAGCTTTCTTT

v_call: TRBV5-1
clone_size: .
d_call: TRBD1
j_call: TRBJ1-6
cdr3_aa: CASSLGQGNSPLHF
cdr3_nt: TGCGCCAGCAGCTTGGGACAGGGAAATTCACCCCTCCACTTT

v_call: TRBV11-2
clone_size: .
d_call: TRBD1
j_call: TRBJ2-1
cdr3_aa: CASSSSGGNAYNEQFF
cdr3_nt: TGTGCCAGCAGCTCCTCAGGGGGCAACGCCTACAATGAGCAGTTCTTC

v_call: TRBV4-1
clone_size: .
d_call: .
j_call: TRBJ2-6
cdr3_aa: CASSQDTGANVLTF
cdr3_nt: TGCGCCAGCAGCCAAGACACCGGGGCCAACGTCCTGACTTTC

v_call: TRBV6-5
clone_size: .
d_call: .
j_call: TRBJ1-6
cdr3_aa: CASRFTVDYNSPLHF
cdr3_nt: TGTGCCAGCAGGTTTACAGTCGATTATAATTCACCCCTCCACTTT

v_call: TRBV4-1
clone_size: .
d_call: TRBD2
j_call: TRBJ2-7
cdr3_aa: CASSPRGRTSGGYEQYF
cdr3_nt: TGCGCCAGCAGCCCGCGGGGAAGGACTAGCGGGGGCTACGAGCAGTACTTC

v_call: TRBV6-7
clone_size: once
d_call: TRBD1
j_call: TRBJ1-5
cdr3_aa: CASTRRDRQDSNQPQHF
cdr3_nt: TGTGCCAGCACCCGCCGGGACAGACAAGATAGCAATCAGCCCCAGCATTTT

v_call: TRBV5-4
clone_size: .
d_call: TRBD2
j_call: TRBJ2-1
cdr3_aa: CASSFDPGGMGEQFF
cdr3_nt: TGTGCCAGCAGCTTTGACCCGGGGGGAATGGGGGAGCAGTTCTTC

v_call: TRBV19
clone_size: .
d_call: TRBD1
j_call: TRBJ2-7
cdr3_aa: CASIFTQGEAYEQYF
cdr3_nt: TGTGCCAGTATCTTTACACAGGGGGAGGCCTACGAGCAGTACTTC

v_call: TRBV6-2/TRBV6-3
clone_size: .
d_call: .
j_call: TRBJ2-7
cdr3_aa: CASSYLGRGSYEQYF
cdr3_nt: TGTGCCAGCAGTTACTTGGGACGCGGCTCCTACGAGCAGTACTTC

v_call: TRBV2
clone_size: once
d_call: .
j_call: TRBJ1-2
cdr3_aa: CASSQFRNGYTF
cdr3_nt: TGTGCCAGCAGCCAATTTAGGAATGGCTACACCTTC

v_call: TRBV7-9
clone_size: .
d_call: .
j_call: TRBJ2-3
cdr3_aa: CASSSGPDTQYF
cdr3_nt: TGTGCCAGCAGCTCCGGACCTGATACGCAGTATTTT

v_call: TRBV10-3
clone_size: .
d_call: TRBD1
j_call: TRBJ1-2
cdr3_aa: CAISSDREGYGYTF
cdr3_nt: TGTGCCATCAGTTCCGACAGGGAGGGCTATGGCTACACCTTC

v_call: TRBV2
clone_size: .
d_call: TRBD1
j_call: TRBJ1-2
cdr3_aa: CASSGQGEGYGYTF
cdr3_nt: TGTGCCAGCAGTGGACAGGGCGAGGGCTATGGCTACACCTTC

v_call: TRBV28
clone_size: few
d_call: .
j_call: TRBJ1-5
cdr3_aa: CASSLTGFGNQPQHF
cdr3_nt: TGTGCCAGCAGTCTTACAGGGTTCGGCAATCAGCCCCAGCATTTT

v_call: TRBV7-9
clone_size: .
d_call: .
j_call: TRBJ1-4
cdr3_aa: CASSLDLDGGGEKLFF
cdr3_nt: TGTGCCAGCAGCTTAGATTTGGACGGAGGAGGCGAAAAACTGTTTTTT

v_call: TRBV3-1/TRBV3-2
clone_size: .
d_call: .
j_call: TRBJ2-5
cdr3_aa: CASSQDYSQETQYF
cdr3_nt: TGTGCCAGCAGCCAAGACTATAGCCAAGAGACCCAGTACTTC